This T cell receptor (beta chain) was recovered during a study of T cell responses to AZD1222 COVID-19 vaccine. Whole-study findings and limits: Baseline seropositivity characterized only a handful of AZD1222 recipients. Spike-specific TCR breadth rose after two AZD1222 doses, and depth rose as well.

The germline gives CDR1 SQVTM, CDR2 ANQGSEA. The V end lost 6 bases, the J end lost 4 bases, and 20 bases lay between the germline ends. There are 15 residues in the CDR3. The repertoire was sequenced with immunoSEQ multiplex PCR; TCRdb's copy has only in-frame clones and lacks some. The table lists approximately 61,000 clones, roughly four fifths of them singletons. Second-dose schedules of about 4 or about 12 weeks were combined. Points on this clone: Antigen specificity is unknown.

Sample: peripheral blood, taken 28 days after the second AZD1222 dose. The sequence was obtained from an adult who received the AZD1222 COVID-19 vaccine. J is TRBJ2-3 and V is TRBV29-1; D remains unclear. The CDR3 protein is CSVEPKSNTADTQYF. The CDR3 bases are TGCAGCGTCGAACCGAAATCTAATACCGCAGATACGCAGTATTTT.